The 14 T cell receptor beta chains reported below all come from one sample, sequenced in a study of T cell changes during pregnancy in multiple sclerosis. TCRdb's copy holds only in-frame clones and misses some; the assay was immunoSEQ multiplex PCR. This table has tens of thousands of clones, around 90% appearing once. The sample consisted of peripheral blood, taken in the second trimester of pregnancy. The receptor set was obtained from a female donor with multiple sclerosis, enrolled in a pregnancy study.

This chain joins TRBV6-5 and TRBJ1-1, with D tentatively TRBD1 (5 bases). CDR3 length: 15 residues. V shed 8 bases and J shed 1 base, with 17 bases lying between them. CDR1 and CDR2 from the germline V gene are MNHEY and SVGAGI. The CDR3 sequence is CASLRRVGGNTEAFF. CDR3 DNA: TGTGCCAGCTTGCGCAGGGTCGGTGGGAACACTGAAGCTTTCTTT.

The V call is TRBV5-4, the J call TRBJ2-7, with 8 nucleotides matching TRBD1. J was trimmed by 3 bases and V by 4 bases; bases with no gene match: 6. Germline V gene lookup returns CDR1 SGHNT and CDR2 YYREEE (reference sequence). The length of the CDR3 is 14 residues. CDR3 loop: CASSRRTGSYEQYF. In DNA, the CDR3 is TGTGCCAGCAGCCGCAGGACAGGGAGCTACGAGCAGTACTTC.

The V and J genes are TRBV27 and TRBJ2-1; 7 bases are a match to TRBD2. Germline CDR1 is MNHEY and CDR2 is SMNVEV (reference sequence). The V gene end was trimmed by 5 bases and the J gene end by 9 bases; junction bases not matched to a gene: 7. The CDR3 sequence is 13 residues long. DNA for the CDR3: TGTGCCAGCAGTACTTTAGCGGGTACTGAGCAGTTCTTC. This codes for CASSTLAGTEQFF.

V and J are TRBV7-2 and TRBJ1-6, with no clear D. Germline V gives CDR1 SGHTA, CDR2 FQGNSA. The CDR3 is 14 amino acids. V lost 1 base and J lost 6, with 7 bases in between. DNA for the CDR3: TGTGCCAGCAGCTTAGTAGTTACTAATTCACCCCTCCACTTT. This gives the protein CASSLVVTNSPLHF.

The rearrangement joins TRBV2 to TRBJ1-5; D possibly corresponds to TRBD1 (6 bases). The CDR3 loop spans 13 amino acids. V was cut by 7 bases and J by 4 bases, with 11 bases left in between. CDR1 SNHLY and CDR2 FYNNEI come from the germline V gene. The CDR3 DNA reads TGTGCCAGCACCCGGACAGAAAATCAGCCCCAGCATTTT. Amino acid sequence: CASTRTENQPQHF.

This clone was seen once. This sequence joins TRBV4-3 and TRBJ2-3, with 9 bases identical to TRBD2. Germline V gene data show CDR1 as LGHNA and CDR2 as YSLEER. V was pared by 0 bases and J by 8 bases, with 6 bases of the junction left unmatched. The CDR3 spans 15 residues. The CDR3 DNA reads as TGCGCCAGCAGCCAAGATAGGCTAGCGGGGAGTACGCAGTATTTT. Protein sequence: CASSQDRLAGSTQYF.

This rearrangement joins TRBV7-2 to TRBJ1-2; the D is unclear. Germline CDR1 reads SGHTA; CDR2 reads FQGNSA. The CDR3 totals 12 residues. V lost 5 bases, J lost 8 bases, and 12 bases lay in between. CDR3: CASSPSVLGYTF. For the CDR3, the DNA is TGTGCCAGCAGCCCCTCTGTCCTCGGCTACACCTTC.

The J gene is TRBJ2-7, the V gene TRBV30; D unclear. The germline gives CDR1 GTSNPN, CDR2 SVGIG (reference sequence). The CDR3 has 11 amino acids. The germline V and J ends were trimmed by 1 base and 4 bases, with 5 bases remaining between them. The CDR3 DNA reads as TGTGCCTGGAGTGCGCTATACGAGCAGTACTTC. Translating it yields CAWSALYEQYF.

This clone was recorded a few times. The genes are TRBV7-3 and TRBJ1-2, with unresolved D. Trimming removed 5 bases from V and 2 bases from J, with 12 bases in between. This CDR3 has 14 amino acids. The germline gives CDR1 SGHTA, CDR2 FQGTGA. CDR3 sequence: CASSLRADNYGYTF. For the CDR3, the DNA is TGTGCCAGCAGCCTAAGGGCAGACAACTATGGCTACACCTTC.

The chain combines TRBV6-5 with TRBJ2-7; 7 bases are shared with TRBD2. The CDR3 spans 14 residues. V shed 7 bases and J 3 bases; nucleotides not matched to a gene: 9. From germline, CDR1 is MNHEY and CDR2 SVGAGI. The DNA of the CDR3 is TGTGCCAGCACCAATCCGGGACTACACTACGAGCAGTACTTC. It specifies CASTNPGLHYEQYF.

The chain couples TRBV4-2 to TRBJ2-2; 7 positions agree with TRBD1. Germline assignment: CDR1 LGHNA and CDR2 YNFKEQ. With V trimmed by 3 bases and J by 0 bases, 4 bases remained unmatched. The CDR3 consists of 16 residues. CDR3 in DNA: TGTGCCAGCAGCCATCGGGACAGCGCGAACACCGGGGAGCTGTTTTTT. Translation gives CASSHRDSANTGELFF.

The J gene is TRBJ2-7, the V gene TRBV6-6; 7 bases map to TRBD1. Germline V CDR1 and CDR2: MNHNY, SVGAGI (reference sequence). The CDR3 is 14 amino acids. After removal of 9 bases from V and 0 bases from J, the junction contained 8 bases not matched to a gene. In DNA, the CDR3 is TGTGCCAGTAAAGCTGACAGGGCCTCCTACGAGCAGTACTTC. Translated, it gives CASKADRASYEQYF.

The rearrangement links TRBV7-2 to TRBJ1-1; no definite D call. V gave up 3 bases and J gave up 4 bases, with 9 bases separating them. The germline V gene encodes CDR1 SGHTA and CDR2 FQGNSA. There are 13 residues in the CDR3. CDR3 sequence: CASSFRGSTEAFF. CDR3 DNA: TGTGCCAGCAGCTTTCGGGGTTCCACTGAAGCTTTCTTT.

The J gene is TRBJ2-3, the V gene TRBV11-3, with 12 bases that match TRBD2. Trimming at V came to 5 bases and at J to 2 bases, leaving 14 bases not matched to a gene. The germline V gene encodes CDR1 SGHNT and CDR2 YENEEA. This CDR3 region has 19 residues. CDR3 sequence: CASSRTSGGPSYHTDTQYF. For the CDR3, the DNA is TGTGCCAGCAGCCGTACTAGCGGGGGGCCATCTTACCACACAGATACGCAGTATTTT.